This T cell receptor (beta chain) was recovered during a study of early T cells in non-severe SARS-CoV-2 infection. This clonotype occurred many times. One entry per CDR3 protein, called by TCRdb with MiXCR from the 5' RACE reads. The data show 25,000 to 35,000 distinct CDR3 sequences, approximately 6% seen once. Specimen: whole blood. The TCR originated in an adult who was a healthcare worker with PCR-confirmed SARS-CoV-2 infection or an uninfected control (not recorded which).

CDR3 nucleotide sequence: TGTGCCAGCAGCGGACAGGGAACGAGCGGAAACACCATATATTTT. Protein product: CASSGQGTSGNTIYF. The chain uses TRBV2 and TRBJ1-3; TRBD1 matches 8 bases. The V and J ends lost 6 bases and 4 bases, in that order; junction bases with no gene match: 8. This CDR3 is 15 amino acids long. Germline V gene sequence: CDR1 SNHLY, CDR2 FYNNEI.